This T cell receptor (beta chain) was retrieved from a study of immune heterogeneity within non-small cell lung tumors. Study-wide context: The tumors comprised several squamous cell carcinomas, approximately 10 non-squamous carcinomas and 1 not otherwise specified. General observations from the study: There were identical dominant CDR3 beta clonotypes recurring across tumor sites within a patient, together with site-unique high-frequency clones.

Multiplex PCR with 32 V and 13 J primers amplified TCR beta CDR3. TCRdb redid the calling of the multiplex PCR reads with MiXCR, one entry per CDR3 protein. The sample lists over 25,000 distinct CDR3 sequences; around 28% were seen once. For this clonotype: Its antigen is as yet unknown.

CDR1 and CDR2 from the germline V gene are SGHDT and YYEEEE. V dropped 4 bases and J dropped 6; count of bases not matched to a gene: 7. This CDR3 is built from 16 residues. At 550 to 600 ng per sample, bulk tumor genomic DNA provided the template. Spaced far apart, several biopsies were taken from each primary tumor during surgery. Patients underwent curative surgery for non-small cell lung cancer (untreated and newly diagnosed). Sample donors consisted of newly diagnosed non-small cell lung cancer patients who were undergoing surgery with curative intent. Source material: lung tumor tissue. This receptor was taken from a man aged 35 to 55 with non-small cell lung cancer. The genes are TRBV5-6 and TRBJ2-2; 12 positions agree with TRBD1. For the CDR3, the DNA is TGTGCCAGCAGCCACGGGACAGGGGGCGCCCCCGGGGAGCTGTTTTTT. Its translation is CASSHGTGGAPGELFF.